Listed here are 5 T cell receptor beta chains from one sample, sequenced in a study of blood T cell repertoires in COVID-19. Using immunoSEQ multiplex PCR, the repertoire was profiled, and TCRdb retains in-frame clones only, with some absent. The sample lists around 320,000 clones, roughly nine tenths occurring once. Sequenced material: PBMCs or T cells enriched from blood (not recorded which). The source is a woman aged 25 to 39 who had been exposed to COVID-19.

CDR3 amino acids: CASSSVGAPAAQYF. In nucleotides, the CDR3 is TGTGCCAGCAGCTCGGTCGGAGCACCAGCGGCCCAGTACTTC. The chain carries TRBV5-6 and TRBJ2-5; TRBD2 is a possible D gene (5 bases). Trimming shortened V by 3 bases and J by 9 bases, and 18 bases separated the two germline ends. Germline loops: CDR1 SGHDT, CDR2 YYEEEE. The CDR3 loop spans 14 amino acids.

This sequence joins TRBV9 and TRBJ2-1, with TRBD2 as a possible D gene (6 bases). CDR1 is SGDLS, CDR2 YYNGEE, per germline. This CDR3 region has 14 residues. Trimming took 4 bases from V and 4 from J, leaving 12 bases between them. In nucleotides, the CDR3 is TGTGCCAGCAGCACGCGGGACTCTTACAATGAGCAGTTCTTC. The encoded protein is CASSTRDSYNEQFF.

The chain employs TRBV4-1 and TRBJ1-6; D remains unclear. CDR1 is MGHRA and CDR2 is YSYEKL in the germline V gene. The CDR3 totals 15 residues. V dropped 4 bases and J dropped 8 bases, with 15 bases sitting between them. The CDR3 protein is CASSRRRDLDSPLHF. The CDR3 bases are TGCGCCAGCAGCCGGCGTCGGGATTTGGATTCACCCCTCCACTTT.

The rearrangement links TRBV29-1 to TRBJ1-2; D perhaps matches TRBD1 (6 bases). The CDR3 is made up of 12 amino acids. Trimming removed 4 bases at V and 7 bases at J, with 13 bases between. In germline, CDR1 is SQVTM, CDR2 ANQGSEA. The CDR3 loop reads CSVAQGPGGYTF. CDR3 DNA: TGCAGCGTTGCCCAGGGGCCAGGTGGCTACACCTTC.

This clone appeared a single time. For the CDR3, the DNA is TGTGCCAGCAGCAGAGGGACTAGCGGGGGGGCTCGGACGCAGTATTTT. This gives the protein CASSRGTSGGARTQYF. J is TRBJ2-3 and V is TRBV3-1 (or the pseudogene TRBV3-2); TRBD2 agrees at 16 bases. Per germline, CDR1 LGHDT and CDR2 YNNKEL (reference sequence). The CDR3 spans 16 residues. V dropped 5 bases and J dropped 9; count of bases not matched to a gene: 8.